These 4 T cell receptor beta chains came from one sample sequenced in a study of T cells after yellow fever vaccination. TCRdb independently ran MiXCR on the 5' RACE reads; one entry per CDR3 protein. The repertoire holds just under 600,000 distinct CDR3 sequences, roughly 13% seen once, with about 14% in the top ten. Here the sequenced sample was PBMCs, taken on the day of the yellow fever booster vaccination. The receptors derive from a man aged 30-40 years who received the YFV17D yellow fever vaccine.

The rearrangement uses TRBV6-5 and TRBJ1-6, with a possible D match to TRBD1 (6 bases). The CDR3 has 17 residues. With 0 bases removed from V and 7 bases from J, the gap between germline ends came to 16 bases. In germline, CDR1 is MNHEY, CDR2 SVGAGI. DNA for the CDR3: TGTGCCAGCAGTTACTCCCTCCCCTGGACAGAAAATTCACCCCTCCACTTT. Its protein is CASSYSLPWTENSPLHF.

J is TRBJ2-2 and V is TRBV21-1; the D segment call TRBD1 is taken from the table without a DNA check. TRBV21-1 is labeled a pseudogene. The CDR3 covers 19 residues. The CDR3 reads CASSPPGPAQTSNTGELFF. In nucleotides, the CDR3 is TGTGCCAGCAGCCCCCCGGGACCTGCTCAGACCTCGAACACCGGGGAGCTGTTTTTT.

This clonotype has a count of ten or more. V usage is TRBV4-3 and J usage is TRBJ1-2; D may be TRBD1 (5 bases). The CDR3 is made up of 14 amino acids. V lost 1 base, J lost 5 bases, and 11 bases lay in between. CDR1 and CDR2 (germline): LGHNA, YSLEER. The CDR3 sequence: CASSQAGTGYGYTF. In DNA form, the CDR3 reads TGCGCCAGCAGCCAAGCCGGGACCGGGTATGGCTACACCTTC.

Only a few counts were recorded for this clonotype. The chain recombines TRBV27 with TRBJ1-6; 7 bases are a match to TRBD1. Germline lookup yields CDR1 MNHEY and CDR2 SMNVEV (reference sequence). Trimming removed 6 bases from V and 5 bases from J; junction bases left unmatched: 13. This CDR3 spans 17 amino acids. In DNA form, the CDR3 reads TGTGCCAGCAGCTGGGACAGCCAAAACCGGCATAATTCACCCCTCCACTTT. Amino acids: CASSWDSQNRHNSPLHF.